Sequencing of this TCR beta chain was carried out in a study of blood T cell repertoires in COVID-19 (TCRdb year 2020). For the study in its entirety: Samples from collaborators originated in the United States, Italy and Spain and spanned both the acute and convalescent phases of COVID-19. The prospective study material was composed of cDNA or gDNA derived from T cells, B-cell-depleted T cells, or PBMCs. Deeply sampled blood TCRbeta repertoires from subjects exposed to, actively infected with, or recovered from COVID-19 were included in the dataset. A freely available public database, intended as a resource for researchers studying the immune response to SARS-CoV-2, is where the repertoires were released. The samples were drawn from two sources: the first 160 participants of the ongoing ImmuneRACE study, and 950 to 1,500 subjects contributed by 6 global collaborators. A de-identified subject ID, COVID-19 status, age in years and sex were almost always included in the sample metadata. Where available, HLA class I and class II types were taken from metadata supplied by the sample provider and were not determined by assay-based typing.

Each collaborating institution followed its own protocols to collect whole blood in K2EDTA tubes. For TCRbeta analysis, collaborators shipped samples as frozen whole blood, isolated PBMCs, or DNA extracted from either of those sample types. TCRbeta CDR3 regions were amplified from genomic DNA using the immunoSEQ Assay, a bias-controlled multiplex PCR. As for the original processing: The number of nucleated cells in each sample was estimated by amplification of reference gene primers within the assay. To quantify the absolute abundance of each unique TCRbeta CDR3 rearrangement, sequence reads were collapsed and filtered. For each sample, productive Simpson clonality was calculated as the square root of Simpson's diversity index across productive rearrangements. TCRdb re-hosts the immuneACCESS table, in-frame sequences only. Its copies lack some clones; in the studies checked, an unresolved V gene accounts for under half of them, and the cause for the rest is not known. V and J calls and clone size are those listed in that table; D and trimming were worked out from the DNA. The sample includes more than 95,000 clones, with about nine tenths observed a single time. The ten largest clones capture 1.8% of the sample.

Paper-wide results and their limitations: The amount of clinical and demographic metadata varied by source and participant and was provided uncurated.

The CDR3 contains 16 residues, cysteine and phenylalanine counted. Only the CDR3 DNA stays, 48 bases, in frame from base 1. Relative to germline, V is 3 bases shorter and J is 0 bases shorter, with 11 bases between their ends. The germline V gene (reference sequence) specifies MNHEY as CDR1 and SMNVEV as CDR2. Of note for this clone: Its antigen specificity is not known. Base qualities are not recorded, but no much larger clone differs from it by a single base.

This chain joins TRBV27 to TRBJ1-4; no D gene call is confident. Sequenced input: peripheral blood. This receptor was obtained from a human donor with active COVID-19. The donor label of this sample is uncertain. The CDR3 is CASSLKFGATNEKLFF. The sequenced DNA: TGTGCCAGCAGTTTGAAGTTCGGTGCAACTAATGAAAAACTGTTTTTT. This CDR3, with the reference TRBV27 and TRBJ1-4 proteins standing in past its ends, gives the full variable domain EAQVTQNPRYLITVTGKKLTVTCSQNMNHEYMSWYRQDPGLGLRQIYYSMNVEVTDKGDVPEGYKVSRKEKRNFPLILESPSPNQTSLYFCASSLKFGATNEKLFFGSGTQLSVL.